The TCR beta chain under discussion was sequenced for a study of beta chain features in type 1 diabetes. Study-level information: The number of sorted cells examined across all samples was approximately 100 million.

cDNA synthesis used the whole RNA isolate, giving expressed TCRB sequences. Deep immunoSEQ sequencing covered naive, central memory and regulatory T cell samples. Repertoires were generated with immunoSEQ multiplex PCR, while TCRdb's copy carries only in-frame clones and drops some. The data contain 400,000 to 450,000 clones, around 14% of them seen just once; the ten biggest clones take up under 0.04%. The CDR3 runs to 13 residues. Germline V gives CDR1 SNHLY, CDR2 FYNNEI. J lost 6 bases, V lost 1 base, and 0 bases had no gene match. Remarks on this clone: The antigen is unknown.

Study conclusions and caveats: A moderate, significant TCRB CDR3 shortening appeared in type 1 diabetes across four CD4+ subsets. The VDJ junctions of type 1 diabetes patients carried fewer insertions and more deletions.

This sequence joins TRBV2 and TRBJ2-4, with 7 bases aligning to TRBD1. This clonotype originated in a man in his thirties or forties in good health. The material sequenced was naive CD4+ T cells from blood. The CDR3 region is CASSEDRGNIQYF. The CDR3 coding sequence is TGTGCCAGCAGTGAAGACAGGGGAAACATTCAGTACTTC.